This TCR beta chain was sequenced for a study of technical replicates of blood from a few donors. Profiling relied on immunoSEQ multiplex PCR, and the TCRdb table lists in-frame clones only, not all of them. The sample has 80,000 or so clones; more than 95% are singletons. Germline-derived CDR1 and CDR2 are SNHLY and FYNNEI. Trimming took 2 bases from V and 4 from J; bases not matched to a gene: 2. The CDR3 runs to 16 residues. The chain uses TRBV2 and TRBJ2-2, with 12 positions matching TRBD2. Sequenced: T cells isolated from PBMCs. The TCR originated in a human donor in good health. The CDR3: CASSERLAGATGELFF. The CDR3, as DNA: TGTGCCAGCAGTGAAAGACTAGCGGGGGCCACCGGGGAGCTGTTTTTT.